A selection of T cell receptor beta chains follows, all from one sample in a study of control samples from healthy donors and cancer patients. Assay: immunoSEQ multiplex PCR; the TCRdb copy retains only in-frame clones and omits some. The sample has approximately 50,000 clones, approximately 89% seen once. The specimen was PBMCs. These receptor sequences come from a woman aged 60 to 75 with lung cancer. Both conserved end residues are part of each CDR3. A D gene is named only where the DNA matches it firmly. Some rows have no size entry. The others give once, few or many, or a class for an expanded clone.

D gene	V gene	clone size	J gene	CDR3 protein	CDR3 DNA
TRBD1	TRBV10-3	.	TRBJ1-2	CAISETPTGNYGYTF	TGTGCCATCAGCGAAACTCCGACAGGGAACTATGGCTACACCTTC
.	TRBV19	.	TRBJ1-3	CASMVRDFGNTIYF	TGTGCCAGTATGGTGCGGGACTTTGGAAACACCATATATTTT
.	TRBV28	.	TRBJ1-2	CASSFSNYGYTF	TGTGCCAGCAGTTTCTCTAACTATGGCTACACCTTC
TRBD1	TRBV3-1/TRBV3-2	.	TRBJ2-2	CASSHTGGSTGELFF	TGTGCCAGCAGCCACACAGGGGGCAGTACCGGGGAGCTGTTTTTT
.	TRBV12-3/TRBV12-4	.	TRBJ2-7	CASTTEPYEQYF	TGTGCCAGCACGACCGAGCCCTACGAGCAGTACTTC
TRBD1	TRBV24-1	.	TRBJ2-1	CATSDPLTGWAEQFF	TGTGCCACCAGTGACCCGTTGACAGGGTGGGCTGAGCAGTTCTTC
.	TRBV14	once	TRBJ2-3	CASSQGDTQYF	TGTGCCAGCAGCCAGGGGGATACGCAGTATTTT
TRBD1	TRBV7-3	.	TRBJ1-2	CASSSLDRERINGYTF	TGTGCCAGCAGCTCTCTGGACAGGGAAAGAATAAATGGCTACACCTTC
.	TRBV9	.	TRBJ2-3	CASSVAGGYTDTQYF	TGTGCCAGCAGCGTAGCAGGCGGGTACACAGATACGCAGTATTTT
TRBD1	TRBV5-6	.	TRBJ1-2	CASSGQGAIDRGYTF	TGTGCCAGCAGTGGACAGGGGGCCATCGACCGCGGCTACACCTTC
.	TRBV27	.	TRBJ2-1	CASSLGFSFYEQFF	TGTGCCAGCAGTTTAGGGTTTTCATTCTATGAGCAGTTCTTC
.	TRBV23-1	.	TRBJ1-3	CATTSGNTIYF	TGCGCCACCACCTCTGGAAACACCATATATTTT
.	TRBV7-3	.	TRBJ2-5	CASSSSGTVGSQYF	TGTGCCAGCAGCTCATCCGGGACCGTTGGTTCCCAGTACTTC
TRBD1	TRBV9	.	TRBJ2-2	CASSAGDRGRTGELFF	TGTGCCAGCAGCGCCGGGGACAGGGGGCGGACCGGGGAGCTGTTTTTT
.	TRBV4-1	many	TRBJ2-7	CASSQEPLAYEQYF	TGCGCCAGCAGCCAAGAACCCCTGGCCTACGAGCAGTACTTC
TRBD2	TRBV3-1/TRBV3-2	.	TRBJ2-3	CASSQPGLAGSDTQYF	TGTGCCAGCAGCCAGCCGGGACTAGCGGGTTCAGATACGCAGTATTTT
TRBD1	TRBV6-6	.	TRBJ1-3	CASRRTGEGNTIYF	TGTGCCAGCCGCCGAACAGGGGAGGGAAACACCATATATTTT
.	TRBV5-6	.	TRBJ2-1	CASSFGQYYSYNEQFF	TGTGCCAGCAGCTTTGGGCAGTATTACTCCTACAATGAGCAGTTCTTC
.	TRBV6-5	few	TRBJ1-3	CASGEAEGNTIYF	TGTGCCAGCGGAGAGGCGGAAGGAAACACCATATATTTT
TRBD1	TRBV15	.	TRBJ2-1	CATRQGVYNEQFF	TGTGCCACCAGGCAGGGGGTTTACAATGAGCAGTTCTTC
TRBD1	TRBV5-1	.	TRBJ1-2	CASSFDRGNYGYTF	TGCGCCAGCAGCTTTGACAGGGGAAACTATGGCTACACCTTC
TRBD2	TRBV28	.	TRBJ2-4	CASRPSGLAGGFAKNIQYF	TGTGCCAGCAGGCCTTCGGGGCTAGCGGGAGGGTTCGCCAAAAACATTCAGTACTTC
TRBD1	TRBV6-5	few	TRBJ2-7	CASSPFPTGGEEQYF	TGTGCCAGCAGCCCCTTTCCGACAGGGGGGGAAGAGCAGTACTTC
.	TRBV6-5	.	TRBJ1-5	CASKTGREPQHF	TGTGCCAGCAAAACAGGAAGGGAGCCCCAGCATTTT
TRBD1	TRBV11-1	.	TRBJ1-1	CASSFGQGNTEAFF	TGTGCCAGCAGCTTCGGACAGGGGAACACTGAAGCTTTCTTT
TRBD1	TRBV29-1	.	TRBJ2-1	CSVDQGVDEQFF	TGCAGCGTTGACCAGGGGGTGGATGAGCAGTTCTTC
TRBD2	TRBV11-3	.	TRBJ2-3	CASSPGVRGGTDTQYF	TGTGCCAGCAGCCCCGGGGTCCGGGGGGGGACAGATACGCAGTATTTT
TRBD1	TRBV19	.	TRBJ1-3	CASSVTGSFSGNTIYF	TGTGCCAGTAGTGTGACAGGGAGCTTCTCTGGAAACACCATATATTTT
TRBD2	TRBV7-3	.	TRBJ2-1	CASSPTGLGSSDEQFF	TGTGCCAGCAGCCCAACGGGACTAGGATCTTCGGATGAGCAGTTCTTC
TRBD2	TRBV19	.	TRBJ2-1	CASSDRDYSRRGNEQFF	TGTGCCAGTAGTGACCGGGACTACTCAAGAAGGGGCAATGAGCAGTTCTTC
TRBD1	TRBV5-1	few	TRBJ2-3	CASSSQGPSTDTQYF	TGCGCCAGCAGCTCACAGGGGCCTAGCACAGATACGCAGTATTTT
.	TRBV9	.	TRBJ2-5	CASSDGRGALFVETQYF	TGTGCCAGCAGCGATGGTCGGGGGGCGCTTTTTGTGGAGACCCAGTACTTC
TRBD1	TRBV7-9	.	TRBJ1-1	CASSPDRGLTEAFF	TGTGCCAGCAGCCCAGACAGGGGGCTTACTGAAGCTTTCTTT
TRBD2	TRBV5-8	.	TRBJ2-1	CASSLGRTSGRSSSYNEQFF	TGTGCCAGCAGCTTGGGCCGCACTAGCGGGAGGTCGAGCTCCTACAATGAGCAGTTCTTC
TRBD1	TRBV4-2	.	TRBJ2-7	CASSQDRDSYEQYF	TGTGCCAGCAGCCAAGATAGGGACAGTTACGAGCAGTACTTC
.	TRBV7-9	once	TRBJ2-1	CASSLVGADEQFF	TGTGCCAGCAGCTTAGTGGGGGCGGATGAGCAGTTCTTC
.	TRBV2	.	TRBJ2-7	CASSVGTSLEQYF	TGTGCCAGCAGTGTCGGGACTTCCCTCGAGCAGTACTTC
.	TRBV18	.	TRBJ1-5	CASSLRAPSSNQPQHF	TGTGCCAGCTCACTCCGGGCACCCTCTAGCAATCAGCCCCAGCATTTT
TRBD2	TRBV19	.	TRBJ2-5	CASSVPPGRSSGNQETQYF	TGTGCCAGTAGCGTACCTCCGGGGAGATCTAGCGGGAATCAAGAGACCCAGTACTTC
TRBD2	TRBV5-1	few	TRBJ2-1	CASSFGRGDYNEQFF	TGCGCCAGCAGCTTTGGGCGGGGGGACTACAATGAGCAGTTCTTC
.	TRBV7-8	.	TRBJ2-1	CASSLDTSYNEQFF	TGTGCCAGCAGCTTGGATACTAGTTACAATGAGCAGTTCTTC